This TCR beta chain was recovered during a study of T cells and Merkel cell carcinoma outcomes (dated by TCRdb to the early 2020s). As for the study more broadly: The study looked at whether the tumor T-cell repertoire and T-cell density could predict clinical outcome in patients with Merkel cell carcinoma.

A word on this clone: The antigen it recognizes is unknown. The record has no base qualities; no much larger clone is one base away.

The library was generated by the immunoSEQ multiplex PCR assay. Imported from immuneACCESS, the table was reduced by TCRdb to in-frame sequences with V and J called. These copies leave out some clones; in studies compared against another copy, an unresolved V gene accounts for under half, and the cause of the remainder is not known. This sample comprises around 2,100 clones, around nine tenths of them detected only once. The ten largest clonotypes hold under 2% of the sample. The full study reports these points: Clinical outcomes in Merkel cell carcinoma patients were reported to be predicted by T-cell repertoire features combined with T-cell density.

The CDR3 contains 15 residues, cysteine and phenylalanine counted. CDR3 DNA only is kept here, 45 bases in frame from base 1. Trimmed from V: 5 bases; trimmed from J: 6 bases; junction bases lacking a gene match: 6. As encoded in the germline V gene (reference sequence), CDR1 is SGHAT while CDR2 is FQDESV. Samples came from patients with Merkel cell carcinoma. This sequence originates from a human donor with Merkel cell carcinoma. This sequence uses TRBV11-1 and TRBJ1-4; TRBD1 aligns with 10 central bases. Sequencing was performed on tumor tissue from Merkel cell carcinoma. The CDR3 region: CASSDSTGGDEKLFF. The DNA sequence reads TGTGCCAGCAGCGATTCGACAGGGGGCGATGAAAAACTGTTTTTT.